Listed here are 25 T cell receptor beta chains from one sample, sequenced in a study of OX40 agonist ivuxolimab in advanced cancers. Only in-frame clones appear in the TCRdb table, and some are missing; sequencing was by immunoSEQ multiplex PCR. The top ten clones hold about 1.5% of a sample with more than 45,000 clones, more than 70% of them seen once. The source was CD4+ or CD8+ T cells sorted from blood, collected in a trial of the OX40 agonist ivuxolimab. These receptors were taken from an adult with an advanced solid tumor such as melanoma, head and neck, liver or kidney cancer.

The chain carries TRBV7-2 and TRBJ1-2; TRBD1 aligns across 11 bases. The V gene end was trimmed by 4 bases and the J gene end by 2 bases; junction bases not matched to a gene: 3. Germline CDR1 is SGHTA and CDR2 is FQGNSA. CDR3 length: 15 residues. The CDR3 protein is CASSSGTGGNYGYTF. CDR3 DNA: TGTGCCAGCAGCTCCGGGACAGGGGGGAACTATGGCTACACCTTC.

This chain connects TRBV11-3 to TRBJ2-1; the D gene could be TRBD1 or TRBD2 (5 bases each). The CDR3 loop spans 12 amino acids. CDR1 and CDR2 (germline): SGHNT, YENEEA. Trimming removed 3 bases at V and 7 bases at J, with 7 bases between. CDR3 loop: CASSFRENEQFF. In DNA, the CDR3 is TGTGCCAGCAGCTTCAGGGAGAATGAGCAGTTCTTC.

The V and J genes are TRBV7-3 and TRBJ2-6; D is ambiguous. Trimming pared 4 bases from V and 0 bases from J, leaving 4 bases between. Germline V gene data show CDR1 as SGHTA and CDR2 as FQGTGA. The CDR3 is made up of 14 amino acids. The CDR3 bases are TGTGCCAGCAGCTCGAACTCTGGGGCCAACGTCCTGACTTTC. Translation: CASSSNSGANVLTF. Complete variable domain (other parts from reference TRBV7-3 and TRBJ2-6): GAGVSQTPSNKVTEKGKYVELRCDPISGHTALYWYRQSLGQGPEFLIYFQGTGAADDSGLPNDRFFAVRPEGSVSTLKIQRTERGDSAVYLCASSSNSGANVLTFGAGSRLTVL.

This clone was seen only once. This chain uses TRBV7-9 with TRBJ1-6; D is unclear. Germline V gene lookup returns CDR1 SEHNR and CDR2 FQNEAQ (reference sequence). This CDR3 has 12 amino acids. V was cut by 4 bases and J by 5 bases, with 3 bases left in between. The CDR3, as DNA: TGTGCCAGCAGCTCGCATAATTCACCCCTCCACTTT. Its protein is CASSSHNSPLHF.

To note about this clone: Different DNA sequences within this sample yield the same CDR3. The chain couples TRBV7-3 to TRBJ1-1; perhaps TRBD1 as D (6 bases). This CDR3 region has 14 residues. V lost 5 bases, J lost 0 bases, and 10 bases lay in between. Germline CDR1 is SGHTA and CDR2 is FQGTGA. DNA of the CDR3: TGTGCCAGCAGCCCTGGGACACTGAACACTGAAGCTTTCTTT. Amino acid sequence: CASSPGTLNTEAFF.

The V and J genes are TRBV29-1 and TRBJ2-3; a weak D match, TRBD2 (5 bases). The length of the CDR3 is 13 residues. Deletions cut 4 bases from V and 1 base from J, with 9 bases between. Germline V gene data show CDR1 as SQVTM and CDR2 as ANQGSEA. The CDR3 DNA sequence: TGCAGCGTTGCAATCGGGGGCACAGATACGCAGTATTTT. It yields the protein CSVAIGGTDTQYF.

The chain employs TRBV5-4 and TRBJ1-4; D ambiguous. The CDR3 length is 14 residues. Germline V gene lookup returns CDR1 SGHNT and CDR2 YYREEE (reference sequence). Trimming stripped 4 bases from V and 8 bases from J, with 15 bases between. DNA of the CDR3: TGTGCCAGCAGCCTCAAAGCCACTGGGGAAAAACTGTTTTTT. Translating gives CASSLKATGEKLFF. Based on the CDR3 plus reference TRBV5-4 and TRBJ1-4, the full variable domain is ETGVTQSPTHLIKTRGQQVTLRCSSQSGHNTVSWYQQALGQGPQFIFQYYREEENGRGNFPPRFSGLQFPNYSSELNVNALELDDSALYLCASSLKATGEKLFFGSGTQLSVL.

The CDR3, as DNA: TGTGCCAGCAGCCCGGAAGCGGGGGGAAGGACCGGGGAGCTGTTTTTT. Protein product: CASSPEAGGRTGELFF. The chain combines TRBV4-2 with TRBJ2-2, with TRBD2 matching over 9 bases. After removal of 4 bases from V and 5 bases from J, the junction contained 8 bases not matched to a gene. The CDR3 consists of 16 residues. CDR1 LGHNA and CDR2 YNFKEQ come from the germline V gene.

The chain recombines TRBV18 with TRBJ1-2; tentatively, D is TRBD1 (5 bases). The length of the CDR3 is 16 residues. The V end was cut by 5 bases, the J end by 2 bases, with 18 bases between. Germline values: CDR1 KGHSH, CDR2 LQKENI. CDR3 coding DNA: TGTGCCAGCTCAACAGGCCCGCAGGGAGGGAACTATGGCTACACCTTC. Translating gives CASSTGPQGGNYGYTF. The full variable domain, its missing parts supplied by reference TRBV18 and TRBJ1-2, is NAGVMQNPRHLVRRRGQEARLRCSPMKGHSHVYWYRQLPEEGLKFMVYLQKENIIDESGMPKERFSAEFPKEGPSILRIQQVVRGDSAAYFCASSTGPQGGNYGYTFGSGTRLTVV.

The chain combines TRBV5-1 with TRBJ2-7; D is unresolved. CDR1 is SGHRS and CDR2 is YFSETQ in the germline V gene. V dropped 7 bases and J dropped 0 bases, with 14 bases sitting between them. The CDR3 extends over 14 amino acids. CDR3 region: CASSVTSSSYEQYF. The CDR3, as DNA: TGCGCCAGCTCTGTAACTTCAAGCTCCTACGAGCAGTACTTC.

V is TRBV29-1 and J is TRBJ2-7; a weak D match, TRBD2 (6 bases). There are 12 residues in the CDR3. The germline V gene has CDR1 SQVTM and CDR2 ANQGSEA. Between the trimmed V and J ends, which lost 2 bases and 5 bases, there was a span of 10 bases. CDR3 loop: CSVEPGENEQYF. The CDR3 DNA reads as TGCAGCGTTGAACCGGGGGAGAACGAGCAGTACTTC.

The chain is built from TRBV19 and TRBJ1-1, with a weak D call TRBD1 (6 bases). Between the trimmed V and J ends, which lost 6 bases and 0 bases, there was a span of 14 bases. The CDR3 runs to 15 residues. Germline lookup yields CDR1 LNHDA and CDR2 SQIVND (reference sequence). CDR3 protein: CASRGGSGVNTEAFF. In DNA form, the CDR3 reads TGTGCCAGTAGAGGGGGTTCGGGGGTGAACACTGAAGCTTTCTTT.

The chain's CDR3 is CAISARDYGYTF. The CDR3 DNA follows: TGTGCCATCAGTGCCCGGGATTATGGCTACACCTTC. This chain links TRBV10-3 with TRBJ1-2; D is uncertain. Germline assignment: CDR1 ENHRY and CDR2 SYGVKD. V lost 4 bases, J lost 5 bases, and 8 bases lay in between. The CDR3 spans 12 residues.

This clone showed up just once. The chain employs TRBV2 and TRBJ1-3, with unresolved D. Trimming took 8 bases from V and 2 from J, leaving 13 bases between them. Per germline, CDR1 SNHLY and CDR2 FYNNEI. CDR3 length: 14 amino acids. The CDR3 DNA sequence: TGTGCCAGCCAAAGGGAATCCGCTGGAAACACCATATATTTT. Translating gives CASQRESAGNTIYF.

The chain links TRBV18 to TRBJ1-6; D gene uncertain. The CDR3 runs to 15 residues. With 2 bases removed from V and 7 bases from J, the gap between germline ends came to 12 bases. In germline, CDR1 is KGHSH, CDR2 LQKENI. This chain's CDR3 is CASSPEGGRNSPLHF. CDR3 in DNA: TGTGCCAGCTCACCAGAGGGCGGACGAAATTCACCCCTCCACTTT.

CDR3 sequence (DNA): TGTGCCAGCAGCTCAGATCAGGGGGGCTCGGAGGGAACAGATACGCAGTATTTT. Encoded protein: CASSSDQGGSEGTDTQYF. The chain joins TRBV4-2 to TRBJ2-3, with a possible D match to TRBD1 (7 bases). The germline CDR1 and CDR2 sequences are LGHNA and YNFKEQ. V lost 5 bases and J 3 bases, leaving 24 bases between the germline ends. The CDR3 is 18 amino acids.

The rearrangement joins TRBV5-6 to TRBJ2-1; TRBD2 aligns across 9 bases. The CDR3 sequence is 16 residues long. Germline values: CDR1 SGHDT, CDR2 YYEEEE. V was clipped by 0 bases and J by 2 bases; unmatched bases: 3. The CDR3 sequence is CASSLGVAGAYNEQFF. In DNA form, the CDR3 reads TGTGCCAGCAGCTTGGGCGTAGCGGGAGCCTACAATGAGCAGTTCTTC.

The chain joins TRBV6-1 to TRBJ2-2; D ambiguous. This CDR3 contains 16 residues. Looked up from germline, CDR1 is MNHNS and CDR2 is SASEGT. The V end lost 4 bases, the J end lost 1 base, and 13 bases lay between the germline ends. This chain's CDR3 is CASSAFGWGNTGELFF. The CDR3, as DNA: TGTGCCAGCAGTGCTTTTGGATGGGGGAACACCGGGGAGCTGTTTTTT.

This clone showed up just a few times. The rearrangement uses TRBV9 and TRBJ1-1; possibly TRBD1 for D (6 bases). The CDR3 spans 15 residues. The germline V gene encodes CDR1 SGDLS and CDR2 YYNGEE. V was shortened by 0 bases and J by 1 base, with 10 bases between the two germline ends. CDR3 bases: TGTGCCAGCAGCGTAGGGTCCAGGGGGAACACTGAAGCTTTCTTT. Protein sequence: CASSVGSRGNTEAFF.

The V and J genes are TRBV5-6 and TRBJ1-2; D unresolved. Germline CDR1 reads SGHDT; CDR2 reads YYEEEE. V was trimmed by 0 bases and J by 7 bases, leaving 10 bases between them. The CDR3 totals 13 residues. CDR3 DNA: TGTGCCAGCAGCTTGGACTGGCTGGGTGGCTACACCTTC. Translated, it gives CASSLDWLGGYTF.

The chain uses TRBV5-4 and TRBJ2-1; TRBD2 matches 13 bases. The V and J ends lost 0 bases and 3 bases, in that order; junction bases with no gene match: 3. Germline V lookup: CDR1 SGHNT, CDR2 YYREEE (reference sequence). The CDR3 is 17 residues long. The CDR3 nucleotides are TGTGCCAGCAGCTTGGCTGGACTAGCGGGAGTCTACAATGAGCAGTTCTTC. Amino acids: CASSLAGLAGVYNEQFF.

CDR3 DNA: TGTGCCAGCAGCTCTGGGACCACAGATACGCAGTATTTT. This codes for CASSSGTTDTQYF. J is TRBJ2-3 and V is TRBV5-4, with D perhaps being TRBD1 or TRBD2 (5 bases each). The V gene lost 3 bases and the J gene lost 2 bases, with 7 bases spanning the gap. The CDR3 runs to 13 residues. Germline V gene data show CDR1 as SGHNT and CDR2 as YYREEE (reference sequence).

The rearrangement uses TRBV9 and TRBJ2-2; the match to TRBD2 covers 12 bases. J gave up 0 bases and V 3 bases, and 6 bases lay outside the gene matches. CDR1 SGDLS and CDR2 YYNGEE come from the germline V gene. CDR3 size: 18 residues. The CDR3 DNA reads as TGTGCCAGCAGCGCTCGGACTAGCGGGACCACGAACACCGGGGAGCTGTTTTTT. Its protein product is CASSARTSGTTNTGELFF.

The rearrangement links TRBV6-1 to TRBJ2-3; tentatively, D is TRBD2 (6 bases). The CDR3 spans 16 residues. Trimming removed 3 bases at V and 2 bases at J, with 15 bases between. Germline CDR1 reads MNHNS; CDR2 reads SASEGT. CDR3 sequence reads: CASSEQGGITTDTQYF. In DNA form, the CDR3 reads TGTGCCAGCAGTGAGCAGGGCGGGATAACCACAGATACGCAGTATTTT.

The rearrangement joins TRBV6-1 to TRBJ1-4; possibly TRBD1 for D (6 bases). CDR3 length: 16 amino acids. V lost 0 bases to trimming and J lost 2 bases, with 10 bases between them. Looked up from germline, CDR1 is MNHNS and CDR2 is SASEGT. The CDR3 region has the DNA TGTGCCAGCAGTGAAGCGCTGGGGGGCACTAATGAAAAACTGTTTTTT. Translating gives CASSEALGGTNEKLFF.